One and the same sample provided the 7 T cell receptor beta chains below, sequenced in a study of cytomegalovirus exposure and HLA in healthy donors. Primers for the PCR totalled 60 Vbeta and 13 Jbeta. Libraries were prepared by immunoSEQ multiplex PCR; TCRdb keeps only in-frame clonotypes and omits some of them. The sample contains approximately 150,000 clones, around four fifths of which appear only once. The sequenced material came from PBMCs. These receptors were collected from a man aged 18-30 years in good health and CMV-seropositive.

This clone appeared once. The chain recombines TRBV28 with TRBJ2-3, with 8 bases aligning to TRBD1. V was clipped by 5 bases and J by 2 bases; unmatched bases: 18. The CDR3 is 19 amino acids. Germline lookup yields CDR1 MDHEN and CDR2 SYDVKM. As DNA, the CDR3 is TGTGCCAGCAGTACTATACCACAAGTAGGACAGGGTTACACAGATACGCAGTATTTT. Its protein product is CASSTIPQVGQGYTDTQYF.

The chain combines TRBV14 with TRBJ1-1, with D uncertain. This CDR3 contains 14 residues. Looked up from germline, CDR1 is SGHDN and CDR2 is FVKESK. Trimming cost V 0 bases and J 1 base, with 6 bases left between them. Here the CDR3 reads CASSQDFWNTEAFF. Written as DNA, the CDR3 is TGTGCCAGCAGCCAAGATTTCTGGAACACTGAAGCTTTCTTT.

The chain has TRBV6-1 and TRBJ1-2; TRBD1 matches at 7 bases. With 1 base clipped from V and 8 bases from J, the junction kept 7 bases outside the gene matches. The CDR3 consists of 14 residues. The germline V gene encodes CDR1 MNHNS and CDR2 SASEGT. CDR3 amino acids: CASSEEGTAMGYTF. The CDR3 DNA follows: TGTGCCAGCAGTGAAGAAGGGACAGCTATGGGCTACACCTTC.

Here the CDR3 reads CASGGRIGLRGYTF. The CDR3 DNA follows: TGTGCCAGCGGGGGGAGAATTGGACTTCGTGGCTACACCTTC. The chain carries TRBV6-5 and TRBJ1-2, with D tentatively TRBD1 (5 bases). Germline values: CDR1 MNHEY, CDR2 SVGAGI. Trimming cost V 8 bases and J 7 bases, with 20 bases left between them. The CDR3 extends over 14 amino acids.

CDR3 DNA: TGTGCCAGCAGCTTGCAACTTCACTCCTACGAGCAGTACTTC. Its protein product is CASSLQLHSYEQYF. This rearrangement joins TRBV5-4 to TRBJ2-7; D gene unclear. The germline V gene has CDR1 SGHNT and CDR2 YYREEE (reference sequence). Trimming pared 1 base from V and 0 bases from J, leaving 8 bases between. The CDR3 contains 14 residues.

CDR3 amino acids: CASTAGADTQYF. DNA for the CDR3: TGTGCCAGCACGGCAGGCGCAGATACGCAGTATTTT. This chain links TRBV2 with TRBJ2-3; D not resolved. The V gene lost 7 bases and the J gene lost 4 bases, with 9 bases spanning the gap. The CDR3 is made up of 12 amino acids. Germline-derived CDR1 and CDR2 are SNHLY and FYNNEI.

The CDR3 nucleotides are TGTGCCAGCAGCTTGCGGGGCGCCGGCTATGGCTACACCTTC. The encoded protein is CASSLRGAGYGYTF. The chain combines TRBV7-9 with TRBJ1-2; weak D call: TRBD1 (5 bases). This CDR3 spans 14 amino acids. The germline V gene encodes CDR1 SEHNR and CDR2 FQNEAQ (reference sequence). Deletions cut 3 bases from V and 4 bases from J, with 12 bases between.